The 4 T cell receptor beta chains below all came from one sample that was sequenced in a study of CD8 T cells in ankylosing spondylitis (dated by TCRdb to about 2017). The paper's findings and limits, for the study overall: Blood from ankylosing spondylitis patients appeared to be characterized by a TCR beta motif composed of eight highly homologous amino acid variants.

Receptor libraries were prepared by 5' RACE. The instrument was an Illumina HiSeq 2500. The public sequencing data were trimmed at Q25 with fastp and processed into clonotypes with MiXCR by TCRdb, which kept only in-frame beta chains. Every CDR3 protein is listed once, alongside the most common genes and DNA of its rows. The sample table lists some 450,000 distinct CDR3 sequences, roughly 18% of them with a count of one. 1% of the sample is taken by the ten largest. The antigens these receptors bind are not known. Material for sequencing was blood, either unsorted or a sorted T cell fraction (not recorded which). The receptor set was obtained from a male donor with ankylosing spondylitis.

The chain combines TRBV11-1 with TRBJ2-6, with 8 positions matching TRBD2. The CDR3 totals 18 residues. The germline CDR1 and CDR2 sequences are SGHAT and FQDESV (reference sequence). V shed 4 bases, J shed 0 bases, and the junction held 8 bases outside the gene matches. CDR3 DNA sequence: TGTGCCAGCAGCTCACGGACTAGCTTATCCTCTGGGGCCAACGTCCTGACTTTC. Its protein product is CASSSRTSLSSGANVLTF.

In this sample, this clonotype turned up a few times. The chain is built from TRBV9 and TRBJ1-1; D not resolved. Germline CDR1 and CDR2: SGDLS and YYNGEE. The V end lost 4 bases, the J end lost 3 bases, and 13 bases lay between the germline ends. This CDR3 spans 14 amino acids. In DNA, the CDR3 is TGTGCCAGCAGCCCCGGAGGAACAGACACTGAAGCTTTCTTT. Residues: CASSPGGTDTEAFF.

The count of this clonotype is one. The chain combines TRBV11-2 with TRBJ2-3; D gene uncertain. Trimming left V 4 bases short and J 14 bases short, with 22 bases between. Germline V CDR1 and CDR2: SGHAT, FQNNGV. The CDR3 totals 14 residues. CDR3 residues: CASSSHRADVCPYF. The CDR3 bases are TGTGCCAGCAGCTCCCATCGGGCAGATGTCTGTCCGTATTTT.

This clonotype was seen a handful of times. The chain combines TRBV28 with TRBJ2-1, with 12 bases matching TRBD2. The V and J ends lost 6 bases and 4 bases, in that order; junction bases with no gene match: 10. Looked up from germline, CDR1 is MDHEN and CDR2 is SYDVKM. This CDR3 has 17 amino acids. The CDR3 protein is CASSPLRTSGTYNEQFF. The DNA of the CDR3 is TGTGCCAGCAGCCCTTTAAGGACTAGCGGGACGTACAATGAGCAGTTCTTC.